The entry below describes one T cell receptor (beta chain). The sample is drawn from a study of control samples from healthy donors and cancer patients. Profiling relied on immunoSEQ multiplex PCR, and the TCRdb table lists in-frame clones only, not all of them. Counted here are 100,000 to 150,000 clones, 75% to 95% occurring once; the ten biggest clones make up 2% to 2.5%. With V trimmed by 3 bases and J by 7 bases, 4 bases remained unmatched. Looked up from germline, CDR1 is MNHEY and CDR2 is SMNVEV (reference sequence). The length of the CDR3 is 14 residues. This TCR derives from a man aged 18 to 29 in good health. Input material: blood. The rearrangement uses TRBV27 and TRBJ1-5, with TRBD1 identical over 9 bases. CDR3: CASSLDRGRQPQHF. The CDR3 DNA is TGTGCCAGCAGTTTGGACAGGGGCAGGCAGCCCCAGCATTTT.